These T cell receptor beta chains were read from a single sample in a study of cytomegalovirus exposure and HLA in healthy donors. The data were produced by immunoSEQ multiplex PCR, yet TCRdb's version contains in-frame clones alone and is incomplete. Found here are roughly 260,000 clones, approximately 84% of them singletons; the top ten hold 1.5% to 2.5%. The sequencing input was PBMCs. These receptors originate from a woman aged 35 to 49 in good health and CMV-seropositive. Each CDR3 is given with its conserved first and last residue. A D gene is named only where the DNA matches it firmly. Size values are once, few and many counts, or a class for expanded clones, and some rows have none.

d_gene	v_gene	abundance	j_gene	CDR3aa	CDR3nt
NA	TRBV28	NA	TRBJ2-2	CASRPSKPGELFF	TGTGCCAGCAGACCTAGTAAGCCCGGGGAGCTGTTTTTT
TRBD2	TRBV4-2	NA	TRBJ2-1	CASSPGNSGTNEQFF	TGTGCCAGCAGCCCGGGAAATAGCGGGACAAATGAGCAGTTCTTC
NA	TRBV19	once	TRBJ1-1	CASTGATEAFF	TGTGCCAGTACAGGGGCCACTGAAGCTTTCTTT
TRBD1	TRBV10-3	NA	TRBJ2-7	CAIRPGQGSYEQYF	TGTGCCATCAGACCGGGACAGGGTAGCTACGAGCAGTACTTC
NA	TRBV27	NA	TRBJ2-7	CASSLTPTGIYEQYF	TGTGCCAGCAGTTTAACCCCGACAGGCATCTACGAGCAGTACTTC
NA	TRBV6-6	NA	TRBJ1-2	CASTTGGSNYGYTF	TGTGCCAGCACCACCGGGGGTTCTAACTATGGCTACACCTTC
TRBD2	TRBV4-3	NA	TRBJ2-1	CASSQVTSGRDNEQFF	TGCGCCAGCAGCCAAGTGACTAGCGGGAGGGACAATGAGCAGTTCTTC
TRBD2	TRBV28	NA	TRBJ2-7	CASTSGEAGGGEQYF	TGTGCCAGCACCTCGGGGGAAGCGGGAGGAGGCGAGCAGTACTTC
NA	TRBV28	NA	TRBJ2-7	CASTSVGQAYEQYF	TGTGCCAGCACTTCCGTTGGACAAGCCTACGAGCAGTACTTC
NA	TRBV7-4	NA	TRBJ1-4	CASSTTWEKLFF	TGTGCCAGCAGCACAACGTGGGAAAAACTGTTTTTT
NA	TRBV27	NA	TRBJ1-4	CASSPLGAGQGEKLFF	TGTGCCAGCAGTCCCCTCGGGGCGGGGCAGGGTGAAAAACTGTTTTTT
TRBD2	TRBV11-2	NA	TRBJ2-7	CASSPLVGTSNEQYF	TGTGCCAGCAGCCCCCTGGTTGGGACTAGTAACGAGCAGTACTTC
TRBD2	TRBV11-2	NA	TRBJ2-2	CASSRLAGTNTGELFF	TGTGCCAGCAGCCGCTTAGCGGGGACGAACACCGGGGAGCTGTTTTTT
TRBD1	TRBV5-4	NA	TRBJ1-1	CASSSPGGTEAFF	TGTGCCAGCAGCTCCCCAGGGGGAACTGAAGCTTTCTTT
TRBD2	TRBV11-3	NA	TRBJ2-5	CASSLGTSGSGETQYF	TGTGCCAGCAGCTTAGGGACTAGCGGGAGTGGGGAGACCCAGTACTTC
NA	TRBV7-7	NA	TRBJ2-1	CASSFTTDNEQFF	TGTGCTAGCAGCTTTACGACAGACAATGAGCAGTTCTTC
NA	TRBV27	NA	TRBJ2-2	CASSLVATSNTGELFF	TGTGCCAGCAGTTTAGTAGCAACATCAAACACCGGGGAGCTGTTTTTT
TRBD1	TRBV7-2	NA	TRBJ1-1	CASSLVGTGKNTEAFF	TGTGCCAGCAGCTTAGTGGGGACAGGGAAGAACACTGAAGCTTTCTTT
NA	TRBV19	NA	TRBJ1-1	CASSMSAGGNTEAFF	TGTGCCAGTAGTATGTCTGCGGGAGGGAACACTGAAGCTTTCTTT
NA	TRBV18	NA	TRBJ2-5	CASSPPGRPQETQYF	TGTGCCAGCTCACCACCGGGCAGACCCCAAGAGACCCAGTACTTC
TRBD2	TRBV4-2	NA	TRBJ2-4	CASSQPGTSGKNSQYF	TGTGCCAGCAGCCAACCCGGGACTAGCGGTAAAAACAGTCAGTACTTC
NA	TRBV10-3	NA	TRBJ1-2	CATIDPGFGAYGYTF	TGTGCCACAATTGACCCAGGGTTTGGGGCCTATGGCTACACCTTC
TRBD2	TRBV28	NA	TRBJ2-7	CASSRLAVYSYEQYF	TGTGCCAGCAGTCGACTAGCGGTGTACTCCTACGAGCAGTACTTC
NA	TRBV6-5	NA	TRBJ2-7	CASSYSPGGGEQYF	TGTGCCAGCAGTTACTCGCCAGGGGGAGGAGAGCAGTACTTC
TRBD2	TRBV27	NA	TRBJ2-4	CASSGGGTVAKNIQYF	TGTGCCAGCAGTGGGGGGGGGACTGTAGCCAAAAACATTCAGTACTTC
NA	TRBV7-9	few	TRBJ1-2	CASSPTGNGYTF	TGTGCCAGCAGCCCCACAGGGAATGGCTACACCTTC
TRBD1	TRBV6-1	once	TRBJ2-7	CASSAGTASPYEQYF	TGTGCCAGCAGTGCGGGGACAGCCTCCCCCTACGAGCAGTACTTC
NA	TRBV5-1	NA	TRBJ1-6	CASSLVSGSPLHF	TGCGCCAGCAGCTTGGTCTCGGGTTCACCCCTCCACTTT
NA	TRBV29-1	NA	TRBJ2-5	CSVNRDQETQYF	TGCAGCGTCAACAGGGATCAAGAGACCCAGTACTTC
NA	TRBV6-6	NA	TRBJ2-7	CASSFTDRIYEQYF	TGTGCCAGCAGTTTCACCGACAGGATCTACGAGCAGTACTTC
TRBD2	TRBV2	NA	TRBJ2-6	CASRVGTSGSSGANVLTF	TGTGCAAGCAGGGTTGGGACTAGCGGGAGTTCGGGGGCCAACGTCCTGACTTTC
TRBD1	TRBV19	NA	TRBJ1-2	CASSRIQGAKGNYGYTF	TGTGCCAGTAGTAGGATACAGGGGGCCAAAGGCAACTATGGCTACACCTTC
TRBD2	TRBV7-8	NA	TRBJ2-1	CASSLGTSGYNEQFF	TGTGCCAGCAGCTTAGGGACTAGCGGTTACAATGAGCAGTTCTTC
TRBD2	TRBV27	NA	TRBJ2-2	CASSWGRFTSGNTGELFF	TGTGCCAGCAGTTGGGGAAGATTTACTAGCGGGAACACCGGGGAGCTGTTTTTT
NA	TRBV28	NA	TRBJ1-2	CASSSVDYGYTF	TGTGCCAGCAGTTCCGTTGACTATGGCTACACCTTC
TRBD2	TRBV5-6	NA	TRBJ2-2	CASRPNGRDLTGELFF	TGTGCCAGCAGACCAAACGGGAGGGACCTCACCGGGGAGCTGTTTTTT
TRBD1	TRBV5-1	few	TRBJ1-1	CASSPGQGNTEAFF	TGCGCCAGCAGCCCGGGACAGGGGAACACTGAAGCTTTCTTT
TRBD2	TRBV6-1	few	TRBJ2-7	CASSATRLAGNVREQYF	TGTGCCAGCAGTGCAACTCGACTAGCGGGAAACGTACGGGAGCAGTACTTC
TRBD1	TRBV19	NA	TRBJ1-1	CASSIEGTGTLNTEAFF	TGTGCCAGTAGTATTGAGGGGACAGGGACCCTAAACACTGAAGCTTTCTTT
TRBD2	TRBV27	NA	TRBJ2-1	CASSSDGLAWQFF	TGTGCCAGCAGTTCCGACGGACTAGCGTGGCAGTTCTTC
TRBD2	TRBV4-3	NA	TRBJ2-3	CASSLLAGGGTDTQYF	TGCGCCAGCAGCCTTCTAGCGGGAGGGGGCACAGATACGCAGTATTTT
NA	TRBV19	NA	TRBJ1-2	CASSIDAVRGYGYTF	TGTGCCAGTAGTATCGATGCGGTCAGGGGCTATGGCTACACCTTC
NA	TRBV6-5	NA	TRBJ2-1	CASMTSWDEQFF	TGTGCCAGCATGACTAGTTGGGATGAGCAGTTCTTC
TRBD2	TRBV7-6	NA	TRBJ2-7	CASSLELAGGGDEQYF	TGTGCCAGCAGCTTAGAACTAGCGGGAGGTGGAGACGAGCAGTACTTC
NA	TRBV27	NA	TRBJ1-5	CASSLNGEGNQPQHF	TGTGCCAGCAGTTTAAACGGCGAGGGCAATCAGCCCCAGCATTTT
TRBD1	TRBV28	NA	TRBJ1-3	CASSKTGASGNTIYF	TGTGCCAGCAGCAAAACAGGGGCCTCTGGAAACACCATATATTTT
TRBD2	TRBV5-1	NA	TRBJ2-1	CASSLGTSLNEQFF	TGCGCCAGCAGCCTCGGGACTAGCCTCAATGAGCAGTTCTTC
NA	TRBV2	NA	TRBJ1-6	CASSVSGPLHF	TGTGCCAGCAGTGTTTCGGGACCCCTCCACTTT
NA	TRBV2	NA	TRBJ2-7	CASSDVPRGYEQYF	TGTGCCAGCAGTGATGTCCCTAGGGGCTACGAGCAGTACTTC
NA	TRBV28	NA	TRBJ2-7	CASSRLRGLSYEQYF	TGTGCCAGCAGTCGCCTCAGAGGGCTTTCCTACGAGCAGTACTTC
TRBD1	TRBV11-2	NA	TRBJ2-2	CASSYRGANTGELFF	TGTGCCAGCAGCTACAGGGGGGCGAACACCGGGGAGCTGTTTTTT
NA	TRBV6-1	few	TRBJ2-3	CASSGRLLGGDTQYF	TGTGCCAGCAGTGGACGTCTGCTGGGAGGAGATACGCAGTATTTT